The 26 T cell receptor beta chains below were found in one sample sequenced in a study of identical twins. TCRdb called the 5' RACE reads again in MiXCR, with one record for every CDR3 protein. In the table there are 250,000 or so distinct CDR3 sequences, 6.5% to 9.5% of which are singletons. These data were also reused for a study on yellow fever vaccine responses in identical twins.

The sequenced sample was CD8+ T cells sorted from blood. The origin of the receptors is a woman aged 18-35 years in good health.

This chain links TRBV19 with TRBJ2-7; D call uncertain. Trimming removed 2 bases from V and 0 bases from J, with 8 bases in between. Per the germline V gene, CDR1 is LNHDA and CDR2 is SQIVND (reference sequence). The CDR3 is made up of 14 amino acids. This CDR3 is CASSIFPGSYEQYF. For the CDR3, the DNA is TGTGCCAGTAGTATATTCCCCGGCTCCTACGAGCAGTACTTC.

This clonotype occurred a few times. The V and J genes are TRBV5-4 and TRBJ2-7; D call uncertain. CDR1 SGHNT and CDR2 YYREEE come from the germline V gene (reference sequence). There are 12 residues in the CDR3. Deletions cut 3 bases from V and 6 bases from J, with 10 bases between. For the CDR3, the DNA is TGTGCCAGCAGCTCGTACGCAGGCGAGCAGTACTTC. This gives the protein CASSSYAGEQYF. Using reference TRBV5-4 and TRBJ2-7 for the parts outside the CDR3, the full variable domain is ETGVTQSPTHLIKTRGQQVTLRCSSQSGHNTVSWYQQALGQGPQFIFQYYREEENGRGNFPPRFSGLQFPNYSSELNVNALELDDSALYLCASSSYAGEQYFGPGTRLTVT.

This rearrangement joins TRBV4-1 to TRBJ2-1; 8 bases line up with TRBD2. CDR3 length equals 16 residues. J gave up 5 bases and V 7 bases, and 13 bases lay outside the gene matches. CDR1 and CDR2 from the germline V gene are MGHRA and YSYEKL. CDR3 DNA sequence: TGCGCCAGCAACCTACGTTATAGCGGGACCGACAATGAGCAGTTCTTC. Translated: CASNLRYSGTDNEQFF.

This clonotype was counted between two and nine times. The V and J genes are TRBV7-9 and TRBJ1-2, with D possibly matching TRBD1 (6 bases). This CDR3 contains 13 residues. Germline V gives CDR1 SEHNR, CDR2 FQNEAQ (reference sequence). V lost 4 bases and J 4 bases, leaving 10 bases between the germline ends. DNA for the CDR3: TGTGCCAGCAGCTCCAACAGGGCCTATGGCTACACCTTC. Translation: CASSSNRAYGYTF.

This clonotype was recorded at least ten times. The rearrangement uses TRBV28 and TRBJ2-1; no clear D gene. The V and J ends lost 0 bases and 6 bases respectively, with 3 bases between them. CDR3 size: 12 residues. CDR1 is MDHEN, CDR2 SYDVKM, per germline. In DNA form, the CDR3 reads TGTGCCAGCAGTTTATGGGGCAATGAGCAGTTCTTC. Protein product: CASSLWGNEQFF.

This clonotype was seen repeatedly, ten times or more. For the CDR3, the DNA is TGCGCCAGCAGCTTGGAGGGGCGTAATCAGCCCCAGCATTTT. It is translated as CASSLEGRNQPQHF. This rearrangement joins TRBV5-1 to TRBJ1-5; the D gene is possibly TRBD1 (5 bases). CDR3 size: 14 residues. Trimming left V 0 bases short and J 4 bases short, with 8 bases between. Germline V gives CDR1 SGHRS, CDR2 YFSETQ.

The chain joins TRBV7-2 to TRBJ2-7, with D perhaps matching TRBD2 (6 bases). CDR1 is SGHTA, CDR2 FQGNSA, per germline. The CDR3 contains 14 residues. V lost 4 bases and J 1 base, leaving 11 bases between the germline ends. CDR3: CASSSRLGSYEQYF. The DNA for the CDR3 is TGTGCCAGCAGCTCGCGACTAGGGTCCTACGAGCAGTACTTC.

This clonotype was seen a few times. The chain recombines TRBV7-9 with TRBJ1-1, with 8 bases that match TRBD1. CDR3 length: 17 residues. The ends lost 3 bases at V and 0 bases at J; junction bases unmatched: 9. CDR1 SEHNR and CDR2 FQNEAQ come from the germline V gene (reference sequence). CDR3 in amino acids: CASSFIGQGPMNTEAFF. CDR3 bases: TGTGCCAGCAGCTTCATTGGACAGGGACCTATGAACACTGAAGCTTTCTTT.

V is TRBV29-1 and J is TRBJ2-7; 7 positions match TRBD1. Germline CDR1 reads SQVTM; CDR2 reads ANQGSEA. With 2 bases clipped from V and 2 bases from J, the junction kept 3 bases outside the gene matches. This CDR3 region has 13 residues. This CDR3 reads CSVESGTAYEQYF. In DNA form, the CDR3 reads TGCAGCGTTGAATCCGGGACAGCCTACGAGCAGTACTTC.

This clonotype was found a few times. The CDR3 loop is CASSSQYSYNEQFF. The CDR3, as DNA: TGTGCCAGCAGTTCCCAATACTCCTACAATGAGCAGTTCTTC. The chain recombines TRBV27 with TRBJ2-1; D remains unclear. CDR1 and CDR2 (germline): MNHEY, SMNVEV (reference sequence). The CDR3 length is 14 residues. Trimming stripped 4 bases from V and 0 bases from J, with 7 bases between.

This clonotype was picked up a small number of times. This chain joins TRBV30 and TRBJ2-1; D remains ambiguous. CDR1 is GTSNPN and CDR2 is SVGIG in the germline V gene (reference sequence). V lost 3 bases to trimming and J lost 5 bases, with 11 bases between them. The CDR3 consists of 13 residues. The CDR3 loop reads CAWSPLSHNEQFF. In DNA form, the CDR3 reads TGTGCCTGGAGCCCCCTTAGCCACAATGAGCAGTTCTTC.

J is TRBJ2-1 and V is TRBV4-3; TRBD2 matches 7 bases. Germline CDR1 is LGHNA and CDR2 is YSLEER. The CDR3 length is 15 residues. V shed 0 bases and J 4 bases; nucleotides not matched to a gene: 3. CDR3: CASSQDRDYYNEQFF. CDR3 nucleotides: TGCGCCAGCAGCCAAGACCGGGACTATTACAATGAGCAGTTCTTC.

The chain employs TRBV5-6 and TRBJ2-7; 9 bases are shared with TRBD2. The CDR3 consists of 15 residues. V shed 2 bases and J 2 bases; nucleotides not matched to a gene: 5. The germline V gene encodes CDR1 SGHDT and CDR2 YYEEEE. In DNA, the CDR3 is TGTGCCAGCAGCTTCCCGCGGGGGGGAACCTACGAGCAGTACTTC. Its protein is CASSFPRGGTYEQYF.

This chain connects TRBV18 to TRBJ2-7, with D unclear. With 1 base removed from V and 6 bases from J, the gap between germline ends came to 7 bases. CDR1 KGHSH and CDR2 LQKENI come from the germline V gene. This CDR3 region has 12 residues. CDR3 protein: CASSPQSVEQYF. The CDR3 DNA reads as TGTGCCAGCTCACCACAGTCGGTCGAGCAGTACTTC.

The rearrangement joins TRBV29-1 to TRBJ2-1, with 8 nucleotides matching TRBD2. The trim removed 2 bases at V and 7 bases at J, leaving 7 bases unmatched. Germline V CDR1 and CDR2: SQVTM, ANQGSEA. CDR3 length: 14 residues. Written as DNA, the CDR3 is TGCAGCGTTGAAAGCCGCGGGGGGACTAATGAGCAGTTCTTC. Its translation: CSVESRGGTNEQFF.

This clonotype has just a few counts. The V gene is TRBV7-9, the J gene TRBJ2-2; weak D call: TRBD1 (6 bases). The V gene's germline CDR1 is SEHNR and CDR2 FQNEAQ (reference sequence). V lost 6 bases and J lost 10, with 24 bases in between. The CDR3 length is 16 residues. The CDR3 region has the DNA TGTGCCAGCAGTTACCTGGGACACGACTTTTGGGCGGAGCTGTTTTTT. The encoded protein is CASSYLGHDFWAELFF.

This clonotype was counted at least ten times. The chain links TRBV11-2 to TRBJ2-1; D is unresolved. The length of the CDR3 is 9 residues. Germline loops: CDR1 SGHAT, CDR2 FQNNGV. The V and J ends lost 8 bases and 10 bases respectively, with 6 bases between them. Written as DNA, the CDR3 is TGTGCCAGCGGAATGGAGCAGTTCTTC. Protein sequence: CASGMEQFF.

This clonotype was counted many times. This chain links TRBV28 with TRBJ2-7; weak D call: TRBD1 (5 bases). This CDR3 comprises 15 residues. The V gene's germline CDR1 is MDHEN and CDR2 SYDVKM. Trimming left V 3 bases short and J 6 bases short, with 18 bases between. CDR3 sequence reads: CASSFSDNIFGEQYF. The CDR3 DNA reads as TGTGCCAGCAGTTTTTCGGACAACATCTTTGGCGAGCAGTACTTC.

This clonotype was seen repeatedly, ten times or more. The V and J genes are TRBV12-3 or TRBV12-4 and TRBJ2-1; a weak D match, TRBD1 (6 bases). The V end lost 7 bases, the J end lost 5 bases, and 33 bases lay between the germline ends. The CDR3 sequence is 20 residues long. The CDR3 DNA is TGTGCCAGCACTGGACCGACAGACGAGGACAGCATGTATGGGAACAATGAGCAGTTCTTC. Translation gives CASTGPTDEDSMYGNNEQFF.

This clonotype has a count of ten or more. The CDR3 DNA is TGTGCCAGCAGTTACTCCGTTCGGACGGTCAATGAAAAACTGTTTTTT. Residues: CASSYSVRTVNEKLFF. V is TRBV27 and J is TRBJ1-4; D remains ambiguous. Between the trimmed V and J ends, which lost 4 bases and 5 bases, there was a span of 17 bases. Germline V gene sequence: CDR1 MNHEY, CDR2 SMNVEV (reference sequence). The CDR3 is made up of 16 amino acids.

This clonotype showed up many times. The V call is TRBV12-3 or TRBV12-4, the J call TRBJ2-1, with TRBD2 matching over 11 bases. There are 17 residues in the CDR3. V lost 3 bases, J lost 4 bases, and 8 bases stayed unmatched. CDR3 in amino acids: CASSLVLAGARYNEQFF. In DNA, the CDR3 is TGTGCCAGCAGTTTGGTACTAGCGGGGGCTCGATACAATGAGCAGTTCTTC.

This clonotype was counted only a few times. The gene calls are TRBV6-5 and TRBJ1-4; D ambiguous. The V gene lost 3 bases and the J gene lost 7 bases, with 9 bases spanning the gap. Germline CDR1 and CDR2: MNHEY and SVGAGI. The CDR3 has 13 amino acids. CDR3: CASSYYWGEKLFF. In DNA form, the CDR3 reads TGTGCCAGCAGTTATTATTGGGGTGAAAAACTGTTTTTT.

The chain links TRBV19 to TRBJ2-2; either TRBD1 or TRBD2 may supply D (6 bases each). V was cut by 2 bases and J by 3 bases, with 10 bases left in between. CDR1 LNHDA and CDR2 SQIVND come from the germline V gene (reference sequence). The CDR3 spans 15 residues. The CDR3 loop reads CASSILGGDTGELFF. CDR3 DNA sequence: TGTGCCAGTAGTATATTGGGGGGCGACACCGGGGAGCTGTTTTTT.

The J gene is TRBJ2-7, the V gene TRBV20-1; possibly TRBD2 for D (6 bases). Germline CDR1 DFQATT, CDR2 SNEGSKA (reference sequence). Trimming removed 1 base at V and 4 bases at J, with 14 bases between. The CDR3 is 14 residues long. The chain's CDR3 is CSARAGTYFYEQYF. The CDR3 DNA reads TGCAGTGCTAGAGCCGGGACTTATTTTTACGAGCAGTACTTC.

The CDR3 coding sequence is TGTGCCAGCAGCCAAGTGGTCGCTAGCGGTGTTGATCGCGCAGATACGCAGTATTTT. Translation gives CASSQVVASGVDRADTQYF. The chain employs TRBV4-2 and TRBJ2-3; 7 bases align to TRBD2. Germline V CDR1 and CDR2: LGHNA, YNFKEQ. The CDR3 runs to 19 residues. V was clipped by 1 base and J by 4 bases; unmatched bases: 17.

This clonotype was detected a few times. The V and J genes are TRBV5-1 and TRBJ2-7; 7 nucleotides agree with TRBD1. The germline CDR1 and CDR2 sequences are SGHRS and YFSETQ. The CDR3 contains 15 residues. With V trimmed by 1 base and J by 7 bases, 11 bases remained unmatched. As DNA, the CDR3 is TGCGCCAGCAGCTTGTTTACGGGACAGAGGCAGGAGCAGTACTTC. Its protein is CASSLFTGQRQEQYF.